The 17 T cell receptor beta chains presented below share a single source sample, sequenced in a study of cytomegalovirus exposure and HLA in healthy donors. It was with 60 Vbeta and 13 Jbeta primers that the PCR ran. Only in-frame clones appear in the TCRdb table, and some are missing; sequencing was by immunoSEQ multiplex PCR. The table lists approximately 190,000 clones, roughly 80% of them singletons. Sequenced: PBMCs. All receptors come from a man aged 40-49 years in good health and CMV-seropositive.

The V call is TRBV28, the J call TRBJ2-3; 7 nucleotides match TRBD1. The CDR3 covers 16 residues. The ends lost 4 bases at V and 2 bases at J; junction bases unmatched: 9. Per germline, CDR1 MDHEN and CDR2 SYDVKM. CDR3 DNA: TGTGCCAGCAGTTCGCGACAGGGTCAGGCCACAGATACGCAGTATTTT. Residues: CASSSRQGQATDTQYF.

This chain connects TRBV5-1 to TRBJ2-7; D is perhaps TRBD1 (6 bases). CDR1 SGHRS and CDR2 YFSETQ come from the germline V gene. The CDR3 sequence is 14 residues long. Trimming pared 0 bases from V and 3 bases from J, leaving 10 bases between. The CDR3 here is CASSLDRVLYEQYF. The CDR3, as DNA: TGCGCCAGCAGCTTGGACAGGGTCCTCTACGAGCAGTACTTC.

The V gene is TRBV5-8, the J gene TRBJ2-3; 8 bases align to TRBD2. V lost 7 bases and J lost 3; bases outside the gene matches: 16. CDR1 is SGHTS and CDR2 is YDEGEE in the germline V gene. The CDR3 length is 17 residues. CDR3 nucleotides: TGTGCCAGCGGACGTACCGGGGGGGCTGGAGGGACAGATACGCAGTATTTT. Translation: CASGRTGGAGGTDTQYF.

The chain links TRBV10-2 to TRBJ2-1; D might be TRBD2 (6 bases). The CDR3 runs to 11 residues. From germline, CDR1 is WSHSY and CDR2 SAAADI. Trimming stripped 6 bases from V and 10 bases from J, with 10 bases between. The CDR3, as DNA: TGCGCCAGCAGCCCTCGGGGGGAGCAGTTCTTC. As protein: CASSPRGEQFF.

This chain connects TRBV18 to TRBJ2-5; the match to TRBD2 covers 8 bases. This CDR3 has 14 residues. Germline CDR1 and CDR2: KGHSH and LQKENI. V was pared by 2 bases and J by 4 bases, with 3 bases of the junction left unmatched. The CDR3 loop is CASSPGLAGETQYF. The CDR3 DNA sequence: TGTGCCAGCTCACCAGGACTAGCCGGAGAGACCCAGTACTTC.

The genes are TRBV30 and TRBJ2-7; D uncertain. With 0 bases removed from V and 0 bases from J, the gap between germline ends came to 12 bases. This CDR3 is 15 amino acids long. Germline V gene sequence: CDR1 GTSNPN, CDR2 SVGIG (reference sequence). The CDR3 loop reads CAWSVRLINSYEQYF. For the CDR3, the DNA is TGTGCCTGGAGTGTTCGACTCATCAACTCCTACGAGCAGTACTTC.

V gene TRBV19 combines with J gene TRBJ1-2, with D possibly TRBD1 on 6 matching bases. This CDR3 spans 14 amino acids. V lost 6 bases, J lost 4 bases, and 15 bases lay in between. Germline V lookup: CDR1 LNHDA, CDR2 SQIVND (reference sequence). Here the CDR3 DNA reads TGTGCCAGTAGCCTACAGGGAATCTCCTATGGCTACACCTTC. This translates into CASSLQGISYGYTF.

The chain couples TRBV7-2 to TRBJ1-4, with a possible D match to TRBD1 (5 bases). With 5 bases removed from V and 8 bases from J, the gap between germline ends came to 15 bases. This CDR3 is 14 amino acids long. Germline loops: CDR1 SGHTA, CDR2 FQGNSA. CDR3 sequence reads: CASSPGAGQEKLFF. The CDR3 region has the DNA TGTGCCAGCAGCCCAGGCGCAGGGCAGGAAAAACTGTTTTTT.

The chain carries TRBV28 and TRBJ1-6; D gene uncertain. There are 15 residues in the CDR3. V lost 3 bases, J lost 7 bases, and 13 bases lay in between. Per the germline V gene, CDR1 is MDHEN and CDR2 is SYDVKM. The CDR3 protein is CASSLIGGGNSPLHF. For the CDR3, the DNA is TGTGCCAGCAGTTTGATCGGTGGAGGGAATTCACCCCTCCACTTT. Supplemented by reference TRBV28 and TRBJ1-6, the full variable domain reads DVKVTQSSRYLVKRTGEKVFLECVQDMDHENMFWYRQDPGLGLRLIYFSYDVKMKEKGDIPEGYSVSREKKERFSLILESASTNQTSMYLCASSLIGGGNSPLHFGNGTRLTVT.

V and J are TRBV12-5 and TRBJ2-5, with TRBD1 identical over 10 bases. CDR1 and CDR2 (germline): LGHNT, FRNRAP. V was clipped by 5 bases and J by 5 bases; unmatched bases: 5. The CDR3 runs to 14 residues. The CDR3 loop is CASGGDRGRETQYF. In DNA, the CDR3 is TGTGCTAGTGGTGGGGACAGGGGAAGGGAGACCCAGTACTTC.

The V gene is TRBV27, the J gene TRBJ2-7; D might be TRBD1 (6 bases). This CDR3 region has 17 residues. Germline assignment: CDR1 MNHEY and CDR2 SMNVEV (reference sequence). Trimming removed 6 bases at V and 1 base at J, with 22 bases between. CDR3: CASSHQSTGTPSYEQYF. The CDR3 DNA sequence: TGTGCCAGCAGCCACCAATCTACCGGGACACCATCCTACGAGCAGTACTTC.

J is TRBJ2-3 and V is TRBV7-2; weak D call: TRBD1 (5 bases). The germline V gene encodes CDR1 SGHTA and CDR2 FQGNSA. The CDR3 has 14 residues. The germline V and J ends were trimmed by 0 bases and 4 bases, with 8 bases remaining between them. CDR3 in amino acids: CASSLATASDTQYF. DNA of the CDR3: TGTGCCAGCAGCTTAGCGACAGCGTCAGATACGCAGTATTTT.

V usage is TRBV27 and J usage is TRBJ1-5; D may be TRBD1 (6 bases). Germline V gene sequence: CDR1 MNHEY, CDR2 SMNVEV (reference sequence). V was cut by 3 bases and J by 6 bases, with 18 bases left in between. The CDR3 is 16 amino acids. CDR3: CASSLGAGGYGQPQHF. The CDR3 DNA reads as TGTGCCAGCAGTTTGGGGGCTGGGGGCTACGGTCAGCCCCAGCATTTT.

This CDR3 reads CATSRVTGVRGTEAFF. DNA for the CDR3: TGTGCCACCAGCAGAGTTACAGGGGTCCGGGGGACTGAAGCTTTCTTT. The chain carries TRBV15 and TRBJ1-1, with TRBD1 matching over 7 bases. Germline V CDR1 and CDR2: LNHNV, YYDKDF (reference sequence). V shed 1 base and J 5 bases; nucleotides not matched to a gene: 10. The CDR3 totals 16 residues.

The chain combines TRBV12-5 with TRBJ2-3, with TRBD2 matching 11 bases. The CDR3 covers 16 residues. The trim removed 5 bases at V and 2 bases at J, leaving 6 bases unmatched. Germline V gene data show CDR1 as LGHNT and CDR2 as FRNRAP. In DNA, the CDR3 is TGTGCTAGTGGTCTCAGACTAGCGGGATTCACAGATACGCAGTATTTT. Residues: CASGLRLAGFTDTQYF.

The chain uses TRBV28 and TRBJ1-5; possible D gene TRBD1, 5 bases. The CDR3 contains 14 residues. V shed 3 bases and J shed 3 bases, with 9 bases lying between them. CDR1 is MDHEN and CDR2 is SYDVKM in the germline V gene. In DNA form, the CDR3 reads TGTGCCAGCAGTTTTTTCAGGGACAATCAGCCCCAGCATTTT. It yields the protein CASSFFRDNQPQHF.

As DNA, the CDR3 is TGTGCCAGCAGTTTAGGAGCCCCACACGGGGTGGGAGAGACCCAGTACTTC. It specifies CASSLGAPHGVGETQYF. The chain employs TRBV28 and TRBJ2-5; D perhaps matches TRBD2 (5 bases). Germline CDR1 MDHEN, CDR2 SYDVKM. The length of the CDR3 is 17 residues. V lost 2 bases, J lost 4 bases, and 20 bases lay in between.